The clone carrying this TCR beta chain has only a few counts. The target antigen is unknown. The Oncomine TCR Beta short-read assay was applied to DNA of cultured CD4+ T cells. In this case, cultured CD4+ T cells provided the extracted genomic DNA. TCRdb ran MiXCR on the PCR reads and lists one entry per CDR3 protein. The table records roughly 16,000 distinct CDR3 sequences, approximately 40% of them present only once. Germline V gives CDR1 DFQATT, CDR2 SNEGSKA (reference sequence). V shed 6 bases and J 2 bases; nucleotides not matched to a gene: 23. The CDR3 covers 20 residues. As to treatment: approximately 11-day PBMC culture with coronavirus spike peptide pools or control peptides (ViraFEST assay). The ViraFEST method relied on peptide pools to expand antigen-specific T cells, followed by TCR sequencing. This sample is part of a study of vaccination and CD4 T cells after COVID-19. Study at large: For post-vaccine samples, collection took place a median around 72 days after dose two, ranging from 14 to 241.

Study results and limitations: Convalescent patients had 304 of 307 vaccine-specific clones showing spike mono-reactivity.

The sequenced material came from CD4+ T cells from blood, cultured in vitro. The V call is TRBV20-1, the J call TRBJ2-1; 9 nucleotides agree with TRBD2. The clonotype was recovered from a human donor who had recovered from COVID-19. The CDR3 sequence: CSAPLLRSIAGELTYNEQFF. The CDR3 coding sequence is TGCAGTGCACCCCTCCTCAGATCAATAGCGGGAGAACTGACCTACAATGAGCAGTTCTTC.